Ten or more counts support the clone carrying this T cell receptor (beta chain). The antigen is undetermined. Arm-PCR of CDR3 regions and iRepertoire HTBI primers were used to build TCR beta libraries. MiXCR, run by TCRdb on the multiplex PCR reads, gives a single entry per CDR3 protein. The sample comprises approximately 540,000 distinct CDR3 sequences, around 11% of which are singletons, and approximately 9% rests with the top ten. The sample belongs to a study of regulatory T cells in long-lasting Graves disease. Time point noted: newly diagnosed GD, antithyroid drugs for less than 3 months. After RNA was extracted from PBMCs, the TCR library was made from it. Guidelines of the American Thyroid Association were used to diagnose Graves' disease. The CDR3 extends over 15 amino acids. The J segment lost 6 bases and the V segment lost 8 bases, leaving 11 bases of the junction unmatched. Study-level results: Tissue studied was limited to peripheral blood, excluding thyroid tissue. TRBV28, TRBJ1-2 and TRBJ2-5 emerged as the favored segments in persistent disease.

This sample was shared with a second study, whose subject was T cells in Graves' hyperthyroidism and ophthalmopathy.

The source material was peripheral blood mononuclear cells (PBMCs), sampled at new diagnosis, from a patient treated with antithyroid drugs. This TCR derives from a woman in her 30s with Graves disease. The chain combines TRBV12-3 or TRBV12-4 with TRBJ2-1; 9 bases align to TRBD1. Here the CDR3 DNA reads TGTGCCAGCGGGCCCTCCGGGACAGGGCCCAATGAGCAGTTCTTC. This codes for CASGPSGTGPNEQFF.